This T cell receptor beta chain was identified in a study of PD-L1 blockade in urothelial cancer. This clone has just one count. Indicated time point: peripheral blood 6 weeks after treatment start. Data came from immunoSEQ multiplex PCR; TCRdb stores just in-frame clones and leaves some out. The sample lists around 110,000 clones, approximately 90% occurring once. The sample consisted of PBMCs, taken around atezolizumab (anti-PD-L1) treatment. This receptor was identified in a man aged 60 to 69 with urothelial cancer.

The CDR3 DNA reads TGTGCCAGCAGTGAACAGGGTGACACCATATATTTT. Its protein product is CASSEQGDTIYF. This chain uses TRBV6-1 with TRBJ1-3, with a possible D match to TRBD1 (5 bases). CDR1 MNHNS and CDR2 SASEGT come from the germline V gene. Trimming took off 2 bases at V and 8 bases at J, with 7 bases between the two ends. The CDR3 spans 12 residues.